A single sample gave rise to the 14 T cell receptor beta chains below, sequenced in a study of multiple sclerosis patients with progressive multifocal leukoencephalopathy (dated by TCRdb to 2018 to 2020). The time point tag for this specimen amounts to: time of PML onset. The sample's treatment or condition label is to be understood as: on natalizumab therapy at sampling. Library construction relied on the immunoSEQ multiplex PCR assay. Held by TCRdb, this immuneACCESS table contains in-frame sequences only and omits some clones. Under half of the omission traces to an unresolved V gene where checked; the cause of the rest is unknown. In this sample the table shows about 30,000 clones, more than 80% of which occur a single time. 12% of the sample goes to the ten largest clones. Here the sequenced sample was PBMCs, taken from a patient treated with natalizumab. These receptors all stem from a woman aged 25 to 39 with progressive multifocal leukoencephalopathy.

This rearrangement joins TRBV19 to TRBJ1-1; 8 bases agree with TRBD1. Germline CDR1 LNHDA, CDR2 SQIVND (reference sequence). The length of the CDR3 is 13 residues. J was trimmed by 4 bases and V by 7 bases; bases with no gene match: 5. The CDR3 sequence: CASIRGLGTEAFF. The CDR3 nucleotides read TGTGCCAGTATCAGGGGGCTGGGCACTGAAGCTTTCTTT.

The V gene is TRBV2, the J gene TRBJ2-7; no reliable D call. V was pared by 0 bases and J by 4 bases, with 13 bases between. This CDR3 contains 15 residues. Germline V CDR1 and CDR2: SNHLY, FYNNEI. The CDR3 loop reads CASSEALPGIYEQYF. CDR3 nucleotide sequence: TGTGCCAGCAGTGAAGCGCTTCCAGGAATATACGAGCAGTACTTC.

The chain joins TRBV5-1 to TRBJ2-1; D may match TRBD1 or TRBD2 (6 bases each). Trimming left V 3 bases short and J 7 bases short, with 20 bases between. CDR1 is SGHRS and CDR2 is YFSETQ in the germline V gene. The CDR3 spans 16 residues. CDR3: CASSSIGGASPNEQFF. DNA for the CDR3: TGCGCCAGCAGCTCAATCGGGGGCGCAAGCCCAAATGAGCAGTTCTTC.

The rearrangement uses TRBV2 and TRBJ2-3, with TRBD2 as a possible D gene (6 bases). CDR1 is SNHLY, CDR2 FYNNEI, per germline. Trimming took 5 bases from V and 2 from J, leaving 20 bases between them. This CDR3 comprises 17 residues. The CDR3 loop is CASSPPKVAAYTDTQYF. CDR3 bases: TGTGCCAGCAGTCCCCCTAAGGTAGCGGCTTACACAGATACGCAGTATTTT.

This chain joins TRBV27 and TRBJ1-1, with D unresolved. The CDR3 length is 13 residues. The germline gives CDR1 MNHEY, CDR2 SMNVEV (reference sequence). V was trimmed by 6 bases and J by 1 base, leaving 9 bases between them. CDR3: CASSYGSNTEAFF. The CDR3 DNA reads as TGTGCCAGCAGCTACGGGTCGAACACTGAAGCTTTCTTT.

V gene TRBV7-9 combines with J gene TRBJ2-3; D unclear. The CDR3 length is 12 residues. Germline V gene data show CDR1 as SEHNR and CDR2 as FQNEAQ (reference sequence). V shed 5 bases and J shed 2 bases, with 5 bases lying between them. DNA of the CDR3: TGTGCCAGCAGCGGCGACACAGATACGCAGTATTTT. This encodes CASSGDTDTQYF.

The chain combines TRBV6-1 with TRBJ1-5; 9 nucleotides align to TRBD1. The J segment lost 5 bases and the V segment lost 0 bases, leaving 5 bases of the junction unmatched. Germline V lookup: CDR1 MNHNS, CDR2 SASEGT. The CDR3 is made up of 16 amino acids. CDR3 protein: CASSEADGTGHQPQHF. The CDR3, as DNA: TGTGCCAGCAGTGAAGCTGACGGGACAGGGCATCAGCCCCAGCATTTT.

In this sample, this clone turned up a few times. The rearrangement joins TRBV7-2 to TRBJ2-7; maybe TRBD2 (5 bases). Germline V gene data show CDR1 as SGHTA and CDR2 as FQGNSA. This CDR3 is built from 13 residues. Deletions cut 2 bases from V and 6 bases from J, with 11 bases between. The CDR3 protein is CASSLRTGSEQYF. In DNA, the CDR3 is TGTGCCAGCAGCTTACGTACGGGAAGCGAGCAGTACTTC.

This clone came up a few times. The genes are TRBV6-5 and TRBJ1-1; 8 nucleotides line up with TRBD1. In germline, CDR1 is MNHEY, CDR2 SVGAGI. The CDR3 sequence is 14 residues long. The ends lost 6 bases at V and 4 bases at J; junction bases unmatched: 7. In DNA form, the CDR3 reads TGTGCCAGCAGAGCGGGACAGGTTCGCACTGAAGCTTTCTTT. Translation: CASRAGQVRTEAFF.

The V and J genes are TRBV5-5 and TRBJ1-5; 7 bases agree with TRBD1. Germline CDR1 and CDR2: SGHKS and YYEKEE (reference sequence). V was clipped by 4 bases and J by 6 bases; unmatched bases: 10. The CDR3 covers 15 residues. DNA for the CDR3: TGTGCCAGCAGCCCGTGGGACAGTGACACTCAGCCCCAGCATTTT. It specifies CASSPWDSDTQPQHF.

J is TRBJ1-1 and V is TRBV7-9; no clear D gene. The V and J ends lost 2 bases and 3 bases respectively, with 7 bases between them. The CDR3 covers 13 residues. Germline lookup yields CDR1 SEHNR and CDR2 FQNEAQ (reference sequence). The CDR3 bases are TGTGCCAGCAGCTTAATGGAGGACACTGAAGCTTTCTTT. The encoded protein is CASSLMEDTEAFF.

DNA for the CDR3: TGTGCCAGCAGCCCGGGACAGGGGGCTTACGAGCAGTACTTC. Its translation is CASSPGQGAYEQYF. The gene calls are TRBV9 and TRBJ2-7; 12 bases fit TRBD1. CDR3 length equals 14 residues. Trimming removed 4 bases from V and 4 bases from J; junction bases left unmatched: 3. Germline V gene lookup returns CDR1 SGDLS and CDR2 YYNGEE.

The chain carries TRBV6-5 and TRBJ1-1; D not certain. Germline loops: CDR1 MNHEY, CDR2 SVGAGI. This CDR3 has 14 residues. V lost 8 bases and J lost 1, with 14 bases in between. Written as DNA, the CDR3 is TGTGCCAGCCTGAGAATGGGCGGGAACACTGAAGCTTTCTTT. Residues: CASLRMGGNTEAFF.

The gene calls are TRBV28 and TRBJ2-7, with D uncertain. CDR1 is MDHEN, CDR2 SYDVKM, per germline. The CDR3 is made up of 13 amino acids. Deletions cut 7 bases from V and 0 bases from J, with 10 bases between. The CDR3 protein is CASTPGPSYEQYF. Here the CDR3 DNA reads TGTGCCAGCACTCCTGGCCCCTCCTACGAGCAGTACTTC.